This T cell receptor beta chain was identified in a study of T-cell reconstitution after alpha-beta-depleted transplantation in children. This CDR3 comprises 16 residues. Trimming cost V 5 bases and J 4 bases; bases outside gene matches: 11. The germline V gene encodes CDR1 DFQATT and CDR2 SNEGSKA (reference sequence). Unique molecular identifiers were used in preparing the TCRbeta library. From the PCR reads, TCRdb called clonotypes with MiXCR, one entry per CDR3 protein. Counted here are 600,000 or so distinct CDR3 sequences, roughly 24% occurring once; the ten biggest clones make up 14%. This clonotype appeared a few times.

The TCR comes from a boy less than two years old who had a stem cell transplant for acute myeloid leukemia, so the T cells may come from the graft donor. The chain combines TRBV20-1 with TRBJ2-5, with 12 bases fitting TRBD2. This material consisted of PBMCs, mostly from graft donor cells, taken 360 days after TCRalphabeta/CD19-depleted stem cell transplant. The CDR3 DNA is TGCAGTGCTCCCCCCCATCTAGCGGGGGGGCGAGAGACCCAGTACTTC. Translating gives CSAPPHLAGGRETQYF.